These 31 T cell receptor beta chains came from one sample sequenced in a study of graft-versus-host responses after intestinal transplantation. Their antigen targets remain unknown. The protocol was immunoSEQ multiplex PCR, while the TCRdb copy is restricted to in-frame clones and leaves out a portion. The table shows more than 100,000 clones, with 93% occurring only once. The sample in question was unstimulated CD8+ T cells sorted from spleen or lymph node cells, obtained before intestinal transplant. These receptors were collected from a human donor who received an intestinal transplant.

The CDR3 region has the DNA TGTGCCAGCAGTGCCGGGACAGTCAATGTTCTTGGTGGCTACACCTTC. Translation: CASSAGTVNVLGGYTF. The V and J genes are TRBV2 and TRBJ1-2; 7 bases fit TRBD1. The length of the CDR3 is 16 residues. Unmatched junction bases numbered 15, after V lost 4 bases and J lost 7 bases. Germline-derived CDR1 and CDR2 are SNHLY and FYNNEI.

This chain uses TRBV6-5 with TRBJ1-1; D may be TRBD1 (6 bases). CDR1 is MNHEY, CDR2 SVGAGI, per germline. Trimming removed 0 bases from V and 2 bases from J, with 10 bases in between. There are 15 residues in the CDR3. The CDR3 spells CASSYSIGGNTEAFF. The DNA for the CDR3 is TGTGCCAGCAGTTACTCGATAGGGGGAAACACTGAAGCTTTCTTT.

This clone was seen a handful of times. The chain carries TRBV7-9 and TRBJ1-5; maybe TRBD1 (6 bases). CDR1 and CDR2 from the germline V gene are SEHNR and FQNEAQ (reference sequence). The CDR3 loop spans 12 amino acids. V lost 5 bases and J 6 bases, leaving 8 bases between the germline ends. CDR3 residues: CASSKGGQPQHF. The CDR3, as DNA: TGTGCCAGCAGCAAAGGGGGTCAGCCCCAGCATTTT.

This rearrangement joins TRBV19 to TRBJ2-1; weak D call: TRBD2 (5 bases). Looked up from germline, CDR1 is LNHDA and CDR2 is SQIVND (reference sequence). The CDR3 spans 13 residues. The V end was cut by 9 bases, the J end by 5 bases, with 14 bases between. The CDR3 protein is CASLAKEDNEQFF. The CDR3 region has the DNA TGTGCCAGCCTCGCGAAGGAGGACAATGAGCAGTTCTTC.

The chain uses TRBV15 and TRBJ1-1; 7 bases are a match to TRBD1. CDR3 length: 13 amino acids. Losses at the gene ends were 3 bases for V and 4 bases for J; bases not matched to a gene: 2. CDR1 is LNHNV and CDR2 is YYDKDF in the germline V gene (reference sequence). CDR3 nucleotide sequence: TGTGCCACCAGCAGTAGACAGGGCACTGAAGCTTTCTTT. Encoded protein: CATSSRQGTEAFF.

The gene calls are TRBV27 and TRBJ2-1; 7 nucleotides match TRBD2. V shed 5 bases, J shed 4 bases, and the junction held 8 bases outside the gene matches. CDR1 MNHEY and CDR2 SMNVEV come from the germline V gene (reference sequence). This CDR3 has 15 residues. As DNA, the CDR3 is TGTGCCAGCAGTCCCGGGACTACCTCTTACAATGAGCAGTTCTTC. Amino acid sequence: CASSPGTTSYNEQFF.

V is TRBV9 and J is TRBJ1-3; D gene uncertain. The CDR3 is 16 amino acids. The ends were cut back, 0 bases at V and 0 bases at J, with 10 bases in the middle. Germline CDR1 reads SGDLS; CDR2 reads YYNGEE. The CDR3 here is CASSVGRALSGNTIYF. CDR3 sequence (DNA): TGTGCCAGCAGCGTAGGTCGGGCGCTCTCTGGAAACACCATATATTTT.

This rearrangement joins TRBV6-6 to TRBJ1-1; possible D gene TRBD1, 5 bases. Germline V gives CDR1 MNHNY, CDR2 SVGAGI (reference sequence). The V and J ends lost 1 base and 3 bases respectively, with 12 bases between them. The length of the CDR3 is 15 residues. The CDR3 spells CASSYFAGSDTEAFF. For the CDR3, the DNA is TGTGCCAGCAGTTACTTCGCAGGGTCGGACACTGAAGCTTTCTTT.

The gene calls are TRBV11-2 and TRBJ1-1; no clear D. V dropped 3 bases and J dropped 1 base, with 12 bases sitting between them. In germline, CDR1 is SGHAT, CDR2 FQNNGV. The CDR3 consists of 15 residues. In nucleotides, the CDR3 is TGTGCCAGCAGCTTTAGTGTTGGAGAGAACACTGAAGCTTTCTTT. Translating gives CASSFSVGENTEAFF. Using reference TRBV11-2 and TRBJ1-1 for the parts outside the CDR3, the full variable domain is EAGVAQSPRYKIIEKRQSVAFWCNPISGHATLYWYQQILGQGPKLLIQFQNNGVVDDSQLPKDRFSAERLKGVDSTLKIQPAKLEDSAVYLCASSFSVGENTEAFFGQGTRLTVV.

The chain recombines TRBV6-1 with TRBJ2-7, with a possible D match to TRBD1 (6 bases). Germline CDR1 reads MNHNS; CDR2 reads SASEGT. V gave up 7 bases and J gave up 5 bases, with 15 bases separating them. The CDR3 extends over 13 amino acids. In DNA form, the CDR3 reads TGTGCCAGCACGTCAGGGGTTTCCCACGAGCAGTACTTC. It translates to CASTSGVSHEQYF.

The V call is TRBV7-8, the J call TRBJ1-4, with 9 positions matching TRBD1. The J segment lost 6 bases and the V segment lost 0 bases, leaving 8 bases of the junction unmatched. Germline lookup yields CDR1 SGHVS and CDR2 FQNEAQ. The CDR3 spans 17 residues. The CDR3 is CASSLALTGGRHEKLFF. The DNA for the CDR3 is TGTGCCAGCAGCTTAGCCCTTACAGGGGGCAGACATGAAAAACTGTTTTTT. The full variable domain, with the rest looked up from reference TRBV7-8 and TRBJ1-4, is GAGVSQSPRYKVAKRGQDVALRCDPISGHVSLFWYQQALGQGPEFLTYFQNEAQLDKSGLPSDRFFAERPEGSVSTLKIQRTQQEDSAVYLCASSLALTGGRHEKLFFGSGTQLSVL.

The V gene is TRBV29-1, the J gene TRBJ1-2; D perhaps matches TRBD1 (5 bases). The CDR3 runs 14 residues. Germline V CDR1 and CDR2: SQVTM, ANQGSEA. The germline V and J ends were trimmed by 4 bases and 4 bases, with 16 bases remaining between them. The CDR3 here is CSVVFFQGGYGYTF. The DNA for the CDR3 is TGCAGCGTTGTATTTTTCCAGGGTGGCTATGGCTACACCTTC.

The CDR3 loop reads CASSVGGGLTDTQYF. DNA for the CDR3: TGTGCCAGCAGCGTAGGGGGGGGGCTAACAGATACGCAGTATTTT. The rearrangement uses TRBV9 and TRBJ2-3; D may be TRBD2 (7 bases). The length of the CDR3 is 15 residues. The germline gives CDR1 SGDLS, CDR2 YYNGEE. V was shortened by 0 bases and J by 3 bases, with 11 bases between the two germline ends.

The genes are TRBV5-8 and TRBJ1-1; D is possibly TRBD1 (6 bases). There are 15 residues in the CDR3. Looked up from germline, CDR1 is SGHTS and CDR2 is YDEGEE. Trimming removed 1 base at V and 6 bases at J, with 16 bases between. CDR3 sequence (DNA): TGTGCCAGCAGCTTGCCCCGGGGGCTGAGCCCTGAAGCTTTCTTT. Translating it yields CASSLPRGLSPEAFF.

The rearrangement uses TRBV7-2 and TRBJ2-1; D may be TRBD1 or TRBD2 (6 bases each). Germline V lookup: CDR1 SGHTA, CDR2 FQGNSA. Trimming removed 5 bases at V and 8 bases at J, with 19 bases between. CDR3 length equals 15 residues. In DNA, the CDR3 is TGTGCCAGCAGCCAAGGGGGGCCAAGGGTGGATGAGCAGTTCTTC. Translating gives CASSQGGPRVDEQFF.

This chain links TRBV2 with TRBJ2-2; D is perhaps TRBD2 (6 bases). The CDR3 is 17 residues long. Trimming removed 3 bases at V and 3 bases at J, with 17 bases between. Germline lookup yields CDR1 SNHLY and CDR2 FYNNEI. CDR3 loop: CASSDESGGTYTGELFF. CDR3 DNA sequence: TGTGCCAGCAGTGACGAGAGTGGAGGGACCTACACCGGGGAGCTGTTTTTT.

The chain joins TRBV6-5 to TRBJ2-7, with D uncertain. The V end was cut by 3 bases, the J end by 2 bases, with 11 bases between. CDR1 is MNHEY, CDR2 SVGAGI, per germline. The CDR3 has 14 amino acids. The CDR3 DNA sequence: TGTGCCAGCAGTTATTCAAAGTACACCTACGAGCAGTACTTC. Amino acid sequence: CASSYSKYTYEQYF.

The CDR3 sequence: CASMFGSTDTQYF. The CDR3 DNA reads as TGTGCCTCCATGTTTGGGAGCACAGATACGCAGTATTTT. The chain uses TRBV30 and TRBJ2-3, with D unclear. This CDR3 spans 13 amino acids. CDR1 is GTSNPN, CDR2 SVGIG, per germline (reference sequence). V was shortened by 7 bases and J by 0 bases, with 11 bases between the two germline ends.

CDR3 sequence: CAWSVAVNTEAFF. For the CDR3, the DNA is TGTGCCTGGAGTGTGGCTGTGAACACTGAAGCTTTCTTT. V usage is TRBV30 and J usage is TRBJ1-1; D unclear. The CDR3 is 13 amino acids. The germline gives CDR1 GTSNPN, CDR2 SVGIG (reference sequence). The V end was cut by 0 bases, the J end by 0 bases, with 5 bases between.

The CDR3 region has the DNA TGTGCCAGCAGTAGGGACAGCTGGGGCGAAAAACTGTTTTTT. Its translation: CASSRDSWGEKLFF. The rearrangement joins TRBV25-1 to TRBJ1-4; TRBD1 aligns across 7 bases. This CDR3 region has 14 residues. Germline V gives CDR1 MGHDK, CDR2 SYGVNS. The trim removed 5 bases at V and 8 bases at J, leaving 8 bases unmatched.

The chain uses TRBV29-1 and TRBJ1-3; D gene unclear. The ends were cut back, 7 bases at V and 0 bases at J, with 13 bases in the middle. The CDR3 runs 14 residues. In germline, CDR1 is SQVTM, CDR2 ANQGSEA. The CDR3 loop is CSAMFGNSGNTIYF. In DNA form, the CDR3 reads TGCAGCGCTATGTTTGGCAACTCTGGAAACACCATATATTTT.

DNA of the CDR3: TGCAGCGTTGAAGGGACTAGCGGGGGGTACTACAATGAGCAGTTCTTC. It translates to CSVEGTSGGYYNEQFF. The V and J genes are TRBV29-1 and TRBJ2-1; 14 nucleotides agree with TRBD2. After removal of 1 base from V and 3 bases from J, the junction contained 2 bases not matched to a gene. This CDR3 is built from 16 residues. CDR1 and CDR2 (germline): SQVTM, ANQGSEA.

The chain carries TRBV2 and TRBJ2-7; D possibly corresponds to TRBD2 (5 bases). CDR3 length: 15 residues. Germline V gene lookup returns CDR1 SNHLY and CDR2 FYNNEI. V lost 2 bases, J lost 3 bases, and 14 bases lay in between. The CDR3 loop is CASSERGHGDYEQYF. Written as DNA, the CDR3 is TGTGCCAGCAGTGAAAGAGGGCACGGTGACTACGAGCAGTACTTC.

The chain combines TRBV6-1 with TRBJ2-7, with D uncertain. The CDR3 length is 12 residues. V gave up 1 base and J gave up 3 bases, with 4 bases separating them. Germline CDR1 and CDR2: MNHNS and SASEGT. The CDR3 protein is CASSEGSYEQYF. The CDR3 region has the DNA TGTGCCAGCAGTGAAGGCAGCTACGAGCAGTACTTC.

The chain combines TRBV10-1 with TRBJ2-3, with 8 bases aligning to TRBD2. The CDR3 contains 16 residues. Germline V CDR1 and CDR2: WNHNN, SYGVQD (reference sequence). V was clipped by 7 bases and J by 1 base; unmatched bases: 10. This CDR3 reads CASNRRGGPCTDTQYF. CDR3 coding DNA: TGCGCCAGCAACCGCCGGGGGGGCCCTTGCACAGATACGCAGTATTTT.

The chain links TRBV4-1 to TRBJ1-4, with D hard to call. The ends were cut back, 3 bases at V and 5 bases at J, with 16 bases in the middle. Per the germline V gene, CDR1 is MGHRA and CDR2 is YSYEKL. CDR3 length: 16 amino acids. CDR3 nucleotides: TGCGCCAGCAGCCATCCCCCCGGGTTGGGGAATGAAAAACTGTTTTTT. Protein: CASSHPPGLGNEKLFF.

This sequence joins TRBV4-1 and TRBJ2-1; TRBD1 is a possible D gene (5 bases). Germline-derived CDR1 and CDR2 are MGHRA and YSYEKL. The CDR3 contains 13 residues. V lost 5 bases to trimming and J lost 7 bases, with 12 bases between them. The CDR3 loop reads CASSATGSNEQFF. CDR3 DNA sequence: TGCGCCAGCAGCGCTACAGGTTCTAATGAGCAGTTCTTC.

V gene TRBV27 combines with J gene TRBJ1-4, with a tentative D call TRBD1 (5 bases). The CDR3 length is 13 residues. Germline V lookup: CDR1 MNHEY, CDR2 SMNVEV (reference sequence). The ends were cut back, 8 bases at V and 6 bases at J, with 13 bases in the middle. CDR3 loop: CASQAGMDEKLFF. The CDR3 DNA reads TGTGCCAGCCAGGCAGGGATGGATGAAAAACTGTTTTTT.

V usage is TRBV21-1 and J usage is TRBJ2-1; TRBD1 is the table's D call, not checked against the DNA. TRBV21-1 is flagged as a pseudogene. The CDR3 covers 18 residues. The CDR3 is CASSKGSGAAVGDNEQFF. The CDR3 DNA is TGTGCCAGCAGCAAAGGGAGTGGGGCAGCCGTTGGAGACAATGAGCAGTTCTTC.

This clone was found once. The chain's CDR3 is CASSPLTGWRDEQYF. As DNA, the CDR3 is TGTGCCAGCAGCCCCTTGACAGGGTGGAGGGACGAGCAGTACTTC. The V call is TRBV5-5, the J call TRBJ2-7; D is perhaps TRBD1 (7 bases). Between the trimmed V and J ends, which lost 4 bases and 5 bases, there was a span of 19 bases. Germline loops: CDR1 SGHKS, CDR2 YYEKEE (reference sequence). The CDR3 has 15 amino acids.

The chain couples TRBV7-9 to TRBJ1-1; 7 nucleotides agree with TRBD1. Germline assignment: CDR1 SEHNR and CDR2 FQNEAQ (reference sequence). This CDR3 is 14 amino acids long. With 4 bases clipped from V and 2 bases from J, the junction kept 4 bases outside the gene matches. This CDR3 reads CASSSGTVNTEAFF. CDR3 DNA: TGTGCCAGCAGCTCCGGGACAGTTAACACTGAAGCTTTCTTT.